Shown below are 21 T cell receptor beta chains from a single sample sequenced in a study of blood T cell repertoires in COVID-19. TCRdb's copy holds only in-frame clones and misses some; the assay was immunoSEQ multiplex PCR. Of about 160,000 clones in the sample, 70% to 90% are singletons; the top ten hold over 5%. Sample: peripheral blood. Receptors originate from a woman in her 50s with COVID-19, enrolled during active disease.

This clone was seen a handful of times. The V gene is TRBV4-2, the J gene TRBJ2-7; TRBD1 matches 7 bases. CDR3 size: 14 residues. V lost 5 bases to trimming and J lost 1 base; unmatched junction nucleotides: 5. Germline lookup yields CDR1 LGHNA and CDR2 YNFKEQ. As DNA, the CDR3 is TGTGCCAGCAGCGGACAGGACCCATCCTACGAGCAGTACTTC. Its protein is CASSGQDPSYEQYF.

The V and J genes are TRBV30 and TRBJ2-5, with TRBD2 as a possible D gene (6 bases). CDR3 size: 15 residues. The V gene's germline CDR1 is GTSNPN and CDR2 SVGIG (reference sequence). V gave up 0 bases and J gave up 1 base, with 12 bases separating them. CDR3 sequence reads: CAWSVLGGVQETQYF. CDR3 DNA sequence: TGTGCCTGGAGTGTACTCGGGGGTGTCCAAGAGACCCAGTACTTC.

V usage is TRBV5-1 and J usage is TRBJ1-1; 8 positions agree with TRBD1. CDR3 size: 16 residues. The germline V gene has CDR1 SGHRS and CDR2 YFSETQ. Trimming at V came to 4 bases and at J to 7 bases, leaving 15 bases not matched to a gene. CDR3 residues: CASSLRSGGARDEAFF. CDR3 sequence (DNA): TGCGCCAGCAGCCTTCGCTCAGGGGGCGCGAGGGATGAAGCTTTCTTT.

J is TRBJ1-2 and V is TRBV5-1; 7 bases agree with TRBD1. CDR1 is SGHRS, CDR2 YFSETQ, per germline. V dropped 0 bases and J dropped 7; count of bases not matched to a gene: 12. The CDR3 runs to 16 residues. Here the CDR3 reads CASSLEGVDRSPGYTF. In DNA, the CDR3 is TGCGCCAGCAGCTTGGAGGGCGTGGACAGGTCTCCTGGCTACACCTTC. The full variable domain, rest sourced from reference TRBV5-1 and TRBJ1-2, is KAGVTQTPRYLIKTRGQQVTLSCSPISGHRSVSWYQQTPGQGLQFLFEYFSETQRNKGNFPGRFSGRQFSNSRSEMNVSTLELGDSALYLCASSLEGVDRSPGYTFGSGTRLTVV.

V gene TRBV11-1 combines with J gene TRBJ2-5, with D tentatively TRBD2 (5 bases). This CDR3 is 16 amino acids long. The germline V gene encodes CDR1 SGHAT and CDR2 FQDESV (reference sequence). The V and J ends lost 5 bases and 1 base respectively, with 17 bases between them. The CDR3 region is CASSPSTGGPQETQYF. CDR3 bases: TGTGCCAGCAGCCCCTCAACGGGCGGGCCCCAAGAGACCCAGTACTTC. Full variable domain (remainder filled in from reference TRBV11-1 and TRBJ2-5): EAEVAQSPRYKITEKSQAVAFWCDPISGHATLYWYRQILGQGPELLVQFQDESVVDDSQLPKDRFSAERLKGVDSTLKIQPAELGDSAMYLCASSPSTGGPQETQYFGPGTRLLVL.

The chain combines TRBV30 with TRBJ2-3; D gene ambiguous. The CDR3 is made up of 12 amino acids. Between the trimmed V and J ends, which lost 3 bases and 4 bases, there was a span of 8 bases. The germline CDR1 and CDR2 sequences are GTSNPN and SVGIG (reference sequence). The CDR3 DNA reads TGTGCCTGGAGGCCACGGTCAGATACGCAGTATTTT. This encodes CAWRPRSDTQYF.

The J gene is TRBJ2-3, the V gene TRBV20-1, with 7 positions matching TRBD1. J gave up 2 bases and V 3 bases, and 5 bases lay outside the gene matches. The CDR3 is made up of 14 amino acids. CDR1 and CDR2 (germline): DFQATT, SNEGSKA (reference sequence). In nucleotides, the CDR3 is TGCAGTGCTAGTAGTCAGGGGGTCACAGATACGCAGTATTTT. Amino acids: CSASSQGVTDTQYF.

The chain couples TRBV5-1 to TRBJ2-1, with 12 bases fitting TRBD2. Germline CDR1 SGHRS, CDR2 YFSETQ. V dropped 4 bases and J dropped 2; count of bases not matched to a gene: 22. This CDR3 is 22 amino acids long. CDR3 DNA sequence: TGCGCCAGCAGCCGTAGGGTCCCGTCCCTAGCGGGGGGGCCAAGGGCCTACAATGAGCAGTTCTTC. Amino acids: CASSRRVPSLAGGPRAYNEQFF.

This clone is a singleton in its sample. V is TRBV4-1 and J is TRBJ1-1; 9 bases fit TRBD1. In germline, CDR1 is MGHRA, CDR2 YSYEKL. This CDR3 spans 14 amino acids. The junction had 5 bases not matched to a gene; V was cut back by 3 bases and J by 6 bases. The CDR3 DNA is TGCGCCAGCAGCCACACAGGGGGCCGGTCTGAAGCTTTCTTT. This sequence encodes CASSHTGGRSEAFF.

This sequence joins TRBV5-1 and TRBJ2-1, with D tentatively TRBD1 (5 bases). This CDR3 contains 16 residues. V was clipped by 0 bases and J by 0 bases, with 10 bases between them. Per germline, CDR1 SGHRS and CDR2 YFSETQ. The CDR3 sequence: CASSLAGQSSYNEQFF. The CDR3 DNA follows: TGCGCCAGCAGCTTGGCCGGACAAAGCTCCTACAATGAGCAGTTCTTC.

The chain is built from TRBV19 and TRBJ2-3; 8 bases map to TRBD2. CDR3 size: 16 residues. The junction had 12 bases not matched to a gene; V was cut back by 7 bases and J by 3 bases. Germline V gene data show CDR1 as LNHDA and CDR2 as SQIVND (reference sequence). The CDR3 loop is CASTDRGGARTDTQYF. CDR3 coding DNA: TGTGCCAGTACCGACCGGGGGGGGGCGAGGACAGATACGCAGTATTTT.

The chain uses TRBV10-3 and TRBJ2-5, with 7 bases lining up with TRBD1. Trimming at V came to 6 bases and at J to 3 bases, leaving 4 bases not matched to a gene. Germline-derived CDR1 and CDR2 are ENHRY and SYGVKD. CDR3 length: 13 amino acids. The CDR3 coding sequence is TGTGCCATCAGACCCACAGGGGAAGAGACCCAGTACTTC. It codes for CAIRPTGEETQYF.

The V gene is TRBV5-4, the J gene TRBJ2-7, with 9 bases lining up with TRBD2. The CDR3 sequence is 17 residues long. Trimming at V came to 4 bases and at J to 5 bases, leaving 16 bases not matched to a gene. From germline, CDR1 is SGHNT and CDR2 YYREEE (reference sequence). For the CDR3, the DNA is TGTGCCAGCAGCCCAATGGCGGGGGGGACCCGCCTGGACGAGCAGTACTTC. Translating it yields CASSPMAGGTRLDEQYF.

The rearrangement links TRBV5-1 to TRBJ2-2, with D tentatively TRBD2 (7 bases). This CDR3 spans 15 amino acids. Trimming took off 4 bases at V and 6 bases at J, with 16 bases between the two ends. Germline V gives CDR1 SGHRS, CDR2 YFSETQ. DNA of the CDR3: TGCGCCAGCAGCCCATATGGGGGGGCCCCCGGGGAGCTGTTTTTT. Encoded protein: CASSPYGGAPGELFF.

This chain links TRBV11-2 with TRBJ2-7, with 13 bases lining up with TRBD2. CDR3 length equals 16 residues. CDR1 is SGHAT and CDR2 is FQNNGV in the germline V gene. The trim removed 4 bases at V and 3 bases at J, leaving 6 bases unmatched. The CDR3 DNA sequence: TGTGCCAGCAGCTCAGGACTAGCGGGGGCCGGCTACGAGCAGTACTTC. Translation: CASSSGLAGAGYEQYF. Drawing the rest from reference TRBV11-2 and TRBJ2-7, the complete variable domain is EAGVAQSPRYKIIEKRQSVAFWCNPISGHATLYWYQQILGQGPKLLIQFQNNGVVDDSQLPKDRFSAERLKGVDSTLKIQPAKLEDSAVYLCASSSGLAGAGYEQYFGPGTRLTVT.

V usage is TRBV28 and J usage is TRBJ2-1, with D perhaps TRBD1 (5 bases). Trimming took 2 bases from V and 4 from J, leaving 9 bases between them. There are 14 residues in the CDR3. Germline V lookup: CDR1 MDHEN, CDR2 SYDVKM. Here the CDR3 reads CASSLGDSYNEQFF. CDR3 bases: TGTGCCAGCAGTTTAGGCGACAGTTACAATGAGCAGTTCTTC.

This chain connects TRBV2 to TRBJ2-7; 12 bases are shared with TRBD2. After removal of 5 bases from V and 6 bases from J, the junction contained 5 bases not matched to a gene. Per germline, CDR1 SNHLY and CDR2 FYNNEI. This CDR3 region has 14 residues. Here the CDR3 reads CASSTLAGGSEQYF. Here the CDR3 DNA reads TGTGCCAGCAGTACACTAGCGGGGGGTTCCGAGCAGTACTTC.

The chain employs TRBV2 and TRBJ2-2, with 7 bases fitting TRBD2. J was trimmed by 4 bases and V by 6 bases; bases with no gene match: 11. This CDR3 comprises 16 residues. Germline V gene data show CDR1 as SNHLY and CDR2 as FYNNEI. CDR3 sequence reads: CASSHPGGGPTGELFF. CDR3 nucleotide sequence: TGTGCCAGCAGCCACCCTGGGGGAGGGCCCACCGGGGAGCTGTTTTTT.

This clone was seen once. V gene TRBV5-1 combines with J gene TRBJ2-5, with 10 bases that match TRBD2. Germline-derived CDR1 and CDR2 are SGHRS and YFSETQ. Unmatched junction bases numbered 1, after V lost 0 bases and J lost 2 bases. CDR3 length equals 15 residues. The DNA of the CDR3 is TGCGCCAGCAGCTTGGGACTAGCGGGTCAAGAGACCCAGTACTTC. Protein sequence: CASSLGLAGQETQYF. The full variable domain, completed using reference TRBV5-1 and TRBJ2-5, is KAGVTQTPRYLIKTRGQQVTLSCSPISGHRSVSWYQQTPGQGLQFLFEYFSETQRNKGNFPGRFSGRQFSNSRSEMNVSTLELGDSALYLCASSLGLAGQETQYFGPGTRLLVL.

This chain links TRBV3-1 (or the pseudogene TRBV3-2) with TRBJ1-5, with D tentatively TRBD1 (6 bases). Germline CDR1 reads LGHDT; CDR2 reads YNNKEL (reference sequence). V lost 3 bases to trimming and J lost 2 bases, with 8 bases between them. The CDR3 extends over 14 amino acids. DNA of the CDR3: TGTGCCAGCAGCCAGGGGGCGGGCAATCAGCCCCAGCATTTT. This sequence encodes CASSQGAGNQPQHF.

This clone was seen just once. The chain has TRBV6-2 or TRBV6-3 and TRBJ2-7; D is possibly TRBD2 (5 bases). This CDR3 has 14 residues. Germline V gene data show CDR1 as MNHEY and CDR2 as SVGEGT. V was pared by 2 bases and J by 4 bases, with 12 bases between. CDR3 sequence reads: CASSYQAGSYEQYF. CDR3 in DNA: TGTGCCAGCAGTTACCAGGCGGGCTCTTACGAGCAGTACTTC.